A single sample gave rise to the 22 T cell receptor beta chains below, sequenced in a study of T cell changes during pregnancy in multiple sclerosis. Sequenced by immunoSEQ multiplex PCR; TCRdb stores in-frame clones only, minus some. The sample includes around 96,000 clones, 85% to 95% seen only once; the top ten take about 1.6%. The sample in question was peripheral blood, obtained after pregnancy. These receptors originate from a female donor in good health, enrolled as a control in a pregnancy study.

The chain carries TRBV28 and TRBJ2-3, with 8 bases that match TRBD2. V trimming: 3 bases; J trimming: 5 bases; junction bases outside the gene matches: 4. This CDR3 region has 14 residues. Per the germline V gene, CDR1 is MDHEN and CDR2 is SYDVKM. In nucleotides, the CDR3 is TGTGCCAGCAGTTTTCAAAGCGGGAGAGATACGCAGTATTTT. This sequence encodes CASSFQSGRDTQYF.

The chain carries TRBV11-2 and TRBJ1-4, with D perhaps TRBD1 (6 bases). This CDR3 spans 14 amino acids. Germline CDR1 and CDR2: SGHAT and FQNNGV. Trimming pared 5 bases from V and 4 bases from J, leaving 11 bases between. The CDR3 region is CASSQTGFNEKLFF. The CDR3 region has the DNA TGTGCCAGCAGCCAAACAGGGTTTAATGAAAAACTGTTTTTT. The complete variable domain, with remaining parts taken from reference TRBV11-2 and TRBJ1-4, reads EAGVAQSPRYKIIEKRQSVAFWCNPISGHATLYWYQQILGQGPKLLIQFQNNGVVDDSQLPKDRFSAERLKGVDSTLKIQPAKLEDSAVYLCASSQTGFNEKLFFGSGTQLSVL.

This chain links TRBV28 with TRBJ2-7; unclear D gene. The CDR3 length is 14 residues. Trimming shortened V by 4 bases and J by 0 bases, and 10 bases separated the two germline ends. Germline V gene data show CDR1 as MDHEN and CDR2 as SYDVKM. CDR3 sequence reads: CASSSGGSSYEQYF. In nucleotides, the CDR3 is TGTGCCAGCAGTTCCGGCGGTAGCTCCTACGAGCAGTACTTC.

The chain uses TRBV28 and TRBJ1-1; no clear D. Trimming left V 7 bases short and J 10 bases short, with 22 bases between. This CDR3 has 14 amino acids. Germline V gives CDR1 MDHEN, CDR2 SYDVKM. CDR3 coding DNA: TGTGCCAGCAATACGAGGAGGATACGAGGGCCAGCTTTCTTT. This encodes CASNTRRIRGPAFF.

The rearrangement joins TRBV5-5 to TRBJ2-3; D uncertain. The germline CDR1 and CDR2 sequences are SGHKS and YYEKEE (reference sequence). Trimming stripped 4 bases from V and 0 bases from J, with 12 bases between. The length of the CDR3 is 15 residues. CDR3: CASSPNPRSTDTQYF. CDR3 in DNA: TGTGCCAGCAGCCCCAACCCCAGGAGCACAGATACGCAGTATTTT.

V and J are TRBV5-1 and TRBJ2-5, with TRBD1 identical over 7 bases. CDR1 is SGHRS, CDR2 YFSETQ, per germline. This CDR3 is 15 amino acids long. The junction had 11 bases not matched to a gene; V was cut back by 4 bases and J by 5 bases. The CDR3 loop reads CASSRQTGNAETQYF. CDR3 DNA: TGCGCCAGCAGCAGACAGACAGGGAATGCGGAGACCCAGTACTTC.

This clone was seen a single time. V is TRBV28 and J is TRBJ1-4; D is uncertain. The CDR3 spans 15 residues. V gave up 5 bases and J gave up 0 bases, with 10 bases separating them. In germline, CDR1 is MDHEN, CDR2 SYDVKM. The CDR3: CASSTSGATNEKLFF. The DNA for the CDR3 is TGTGCCAGCAGTACATCAGGCGCAACTAATGAAAAACTGTTTTTT.

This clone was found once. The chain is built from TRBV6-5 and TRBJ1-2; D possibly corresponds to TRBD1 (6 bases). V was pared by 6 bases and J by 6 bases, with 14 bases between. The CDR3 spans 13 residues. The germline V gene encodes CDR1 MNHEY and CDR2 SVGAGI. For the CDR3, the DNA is TGTGCCAGCAGGGACAGCCAGGTGGATGGCTACACCTTC. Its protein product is CASRDSQVDGYTF.

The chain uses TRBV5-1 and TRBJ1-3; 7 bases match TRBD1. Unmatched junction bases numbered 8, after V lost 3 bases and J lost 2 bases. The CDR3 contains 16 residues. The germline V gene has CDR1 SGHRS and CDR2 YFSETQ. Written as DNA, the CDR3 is TGCGCCAGCAGCTCGACAGGGATTATGGCTGGAAACACCATATATTTT. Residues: CASSSTGIMAGNTIYF.

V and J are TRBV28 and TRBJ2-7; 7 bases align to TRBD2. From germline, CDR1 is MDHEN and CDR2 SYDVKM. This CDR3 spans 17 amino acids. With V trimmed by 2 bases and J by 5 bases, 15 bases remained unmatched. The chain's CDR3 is CASSLGLAATGVDEQYF. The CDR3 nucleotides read TGTGCCAGCAGTTTAGGGCTAGCGGCAACCGGGGTTGACGAGCAGTACTTC.

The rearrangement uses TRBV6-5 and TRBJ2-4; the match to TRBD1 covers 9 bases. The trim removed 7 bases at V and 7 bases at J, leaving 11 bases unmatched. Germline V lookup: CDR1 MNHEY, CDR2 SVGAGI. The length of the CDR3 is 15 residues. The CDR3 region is CASKSRDRDMNIQYF. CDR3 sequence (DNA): TGTGCCAGCAAATCCCGGGACAGGGATATGAACATTCAGTACTTC.

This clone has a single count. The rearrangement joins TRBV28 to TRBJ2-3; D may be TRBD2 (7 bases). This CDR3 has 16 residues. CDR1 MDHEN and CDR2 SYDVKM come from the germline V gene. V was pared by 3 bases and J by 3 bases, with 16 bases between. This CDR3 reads CASSLVGGGRTDTQYF. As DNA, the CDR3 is TGTGCCAGCAGTTTGGTTGGGGGGGGCCGGACAGATACGCAGTATTTT.

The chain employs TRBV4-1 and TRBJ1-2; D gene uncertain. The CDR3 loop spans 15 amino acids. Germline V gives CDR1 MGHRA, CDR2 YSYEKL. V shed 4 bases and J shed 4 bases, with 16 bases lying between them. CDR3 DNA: TGCGCCAGCAGCCTCACGGGAGGAGGGATCTATGGCTACACCTTC. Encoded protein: CASSLTGGGIYGYTF.

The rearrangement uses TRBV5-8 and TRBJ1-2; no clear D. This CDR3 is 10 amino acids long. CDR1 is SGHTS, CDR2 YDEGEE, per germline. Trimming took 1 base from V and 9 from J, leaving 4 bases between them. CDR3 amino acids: CASSLFSYTF. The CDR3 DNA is TGTGCCAGCAGCTTGTTTAGCTACACCTTC.

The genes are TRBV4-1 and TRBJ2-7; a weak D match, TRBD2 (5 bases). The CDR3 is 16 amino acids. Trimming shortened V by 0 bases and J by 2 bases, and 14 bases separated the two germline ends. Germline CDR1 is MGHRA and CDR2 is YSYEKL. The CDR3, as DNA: TGCGCCAGCAGCCAAGATGATGTCCGAGCGGCCTACGAGCAGTACTTC. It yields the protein CASSQDDVRAAYEQYF.

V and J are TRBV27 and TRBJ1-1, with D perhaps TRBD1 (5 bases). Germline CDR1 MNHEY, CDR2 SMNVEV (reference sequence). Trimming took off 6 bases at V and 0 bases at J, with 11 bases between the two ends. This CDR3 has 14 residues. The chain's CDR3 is CASSAGRLNTEAFF. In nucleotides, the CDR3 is TGTGCCAGCAGCGCGGGACGTTTGAACACTGAAGCTTTCTTT.

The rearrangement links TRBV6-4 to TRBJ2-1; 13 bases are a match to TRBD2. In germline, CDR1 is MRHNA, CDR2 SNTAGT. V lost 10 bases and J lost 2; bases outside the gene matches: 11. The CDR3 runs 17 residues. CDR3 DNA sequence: TGTGCCAACCGAAGGACTAGCGGGAGATTCACCTACAATGAGCAGTTCTTC. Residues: CANRRTSGRFTYNEQFF.

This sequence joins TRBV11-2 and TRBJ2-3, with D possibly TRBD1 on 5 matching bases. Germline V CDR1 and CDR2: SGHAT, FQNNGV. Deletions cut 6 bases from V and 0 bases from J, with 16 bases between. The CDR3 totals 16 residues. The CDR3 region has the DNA TGTGCCAGCAGGGGGCTACGGTCCAAAAGCACAGATACGCAGTATTTT. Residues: CASRGLRSKSTDTQYF.

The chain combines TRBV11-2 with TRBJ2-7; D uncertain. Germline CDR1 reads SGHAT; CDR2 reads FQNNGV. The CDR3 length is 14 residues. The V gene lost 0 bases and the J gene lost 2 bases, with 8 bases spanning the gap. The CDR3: CASSLDIQAYEQYF. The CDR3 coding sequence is TGTGCCAGCAGCTTAGATATCCAGGCCTACGAGCAGTACTTC.

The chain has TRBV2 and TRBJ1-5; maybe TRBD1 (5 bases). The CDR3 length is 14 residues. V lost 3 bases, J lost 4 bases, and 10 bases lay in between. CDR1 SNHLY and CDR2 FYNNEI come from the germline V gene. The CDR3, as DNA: TGTGCCAGCAGTGACCTTGGGGGGAATCAGCCCCAGCATTTT. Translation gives CASSDLGGNQPQHF.

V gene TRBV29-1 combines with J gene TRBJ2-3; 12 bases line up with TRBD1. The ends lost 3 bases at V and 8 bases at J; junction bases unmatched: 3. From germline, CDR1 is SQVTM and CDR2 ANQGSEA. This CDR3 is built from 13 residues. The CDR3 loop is CSVEGQGATTQYF. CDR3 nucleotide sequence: TGCAGCGTTGAGGGACAGGGGGCTACTACGCAGTATTTT.

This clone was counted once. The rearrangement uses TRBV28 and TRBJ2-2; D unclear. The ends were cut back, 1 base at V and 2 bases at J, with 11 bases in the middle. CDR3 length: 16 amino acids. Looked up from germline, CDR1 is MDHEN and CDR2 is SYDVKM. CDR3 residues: CASSLLRAPNTGELFF. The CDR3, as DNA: TGTGCCAGCAGTTTATTGAGAGCGCCAAACACCGGGGAGCTGTTTTTT.